A single sample is the source of the 23 T cell receptor beta chains below, sequenced in a study of cytomegalovirus exposure and HLA in healthy donors. Primers for the PCR totalled 60 Vbeta and 13 Jbeta. Measured with immunoSEQ multiplex PCR; TCRdb has only the in-frame clones, and not every one. The table shows some 150,000 clones, with 79% occurring only once. Specimen: PBMCs. The receptors were gathered from a woman aged 40 to 50 in good health and CMV-seropositive.

The chain uses TRBV11-2 and TRBJ1-2, with 7 bases fitting TRBD1. This CDR3 region has 14 residues. Per the germline V gene, CDR1 is SGHAT and CDR2 is FQNNGV. V dropped 5 bases and J dropped 2; count of bases not matched to a gene: 5. Here the CDR3 DNA reads TGTGCCAGCAGCACCTTGACAGGGAACTATGGCTACACCTTC. Translated, it gives CASSTLTGNYGYTF.

The genes are TRBV5-1 and TRBJ2-7; 10 nucleotides match TRBD1. This CDR3 has 15 residues. In germline, CDR1 is SGHRS, CDR2 YFSETQ. With V trimmed by 4 bases and J by 4 bases, 8 bases remained unmatched. CDR3 bases: TGCGCCAGCAGCCCCGCCGGGACAGGGGATTACGAGCAGTACTTC. Protein: CASSPAGTGDYEQYF.

The rearrangement links TRBV7-2 to TRBJ1-2; 7 bases match TRBD1. The germline CDR1 and CDR2 sequences are SGHTA and FQGNSA. Germline trimming cut 5 bases from V and 2 bases from J; bases unmatched to any gene: 5. The CDR3 runs 14 residues. CDR3 in amino acids: CASSDRVGNYGYTF. As DNA, the CDR3 is TGTGCCAGCAGCGACAGGGTCGGCAACTATGGCTACACCTTC.

Worth noting for this clone: Other DNA variants within this sample encode the same CDR3. The rearrangement links TRBV5-1 to TRBJ1-2; D gene unclear. This CDR3 comprises 13 residues. Per the germline V gene, CDR1 is SGHRS and CDR2 is YFSETQ. Trimming took 0 bases from V and 7 from J, leaving 10 bases between them. The CDR3, as DNA: TGCGCCAGCAGCTTGGCGGGGAACCCTGGCTACACCTTC. This translates into CASSLAGNPGYTF.

V gene TRBV6-5 combines with J gene TRBJ2-7, with TRBD2 matching over 7 bases. The V segment lost 5 bases and the J segment 1 base; nucleotides outside the gene matches: 5. Germline V lookup: CDR1 MNHEY, CDR2 SVGAGI. This CDR3 contains 14 residues. The CDR3 coding sequence is TGTGCCAGCAGTCCCGGCGGGGGATCCTACGAGCAGTACTTC. Translating gives CASSPGGGSYEQYF.

The rearrangement uses TRBV4-1 and TRBJ1-2; D is undetermined. V was cut by 0 bases and J by 4 bases, with 12 bases left in between. The germline CDR1 and CDR2 sequences are MGHRA and YSYEKL. This CDR3 has 15 amino acids. The CDR3 reads CASSQDGAVPYGYTF. The CDR3 bases are TGCGCCAGCAGCCAAGATGGAGCAGTCCCCTATGGCTACACCTTC.

This clone was detected only a few times. The chain uses TRBV5-1 and TRBJ2-5; 11 nucleotides line up with TRBD1. V lost 4 bases to trimming and J lost 6 bases; unmatched junction nucleotides: 5. Germline loops: CDR1 SGHRS, CDR2 YFSETQ. This CDR3 is built from 14 residues. The DNA for the CDR3 is TGCGCCAGCAGCCCAGGACAGGGGGCCAAGACCCAGTACTTC. Protein: CASSPGQGAKTQYF.

The genes are TRBV10-3 and TRBJ1-5, with 7 positions matching TRBD1. Per germline, CDR1 ENHRY and CDR2 SYGVKD. V was pared by 11 bases and J by 7 bases, with 17 bases of the junction left unmatched. The CDR3 has 15 residues. The CDR3 is CAATPGAGGQQPQHF. The CDR3 DNA follows: TGTGCCGCCACTCCCGGGGCAGGGGGACAGCAGCCCCAGCATTTT.

The count of this clone is one. J is TRBJ2-3 and V is TRBV28, with TRBD2 matching 9 bases. Germline lookup yields CDR1 MDHEN and CDR2 SYDVKM. After removal of 3 bases from V and 2 bases from J, the junction contained 6 bases not matched to a gene. The CDR3 is 16 amino acids. CDR3 residues: CASSLATSGDTDTQYF. CDR3 nucleotides: TGTGCCAGCAGTTTGGCGACTAGCGGAGACACAGATACGCAGTATTTT.

This clone turned up a few times. The chain employs TRBV5-5 and TRBJ1-1, with a tentative D call TRBD1 (5 bases). This CDR3 comprises 16 residues. Trimming removed 2 bases at V and 1 base at J, with 15 bases between. From germline, CDR1 is SGHKS and CDR2 YYEKEE (reference sequence). CDR3 region: CASSFQGRWRNTEAFF. DNA for the CDR3: TGTGCCAGCAGCTTTCAGGGTAGGTGGCGGAACACTGAAGCTTTCTTT. The whole variable domain, remainder taken from reference TRBV5-5 and TRBJ1-1, is DAGVTQSPTHLIKTRGQQVTLRCSPISGHKSVSWYQQVLGQGPQFIFQYYEKEERGRGNFPDRFSARQFPNYSSELNVNALLLGDSALYLCASSFQGRWRNTEAFFGQGTRLTVV.

In nucleotides, the CDR3 is TGTGCCAGCAGTCCCTTGGGACAGACCAAAGAAAAACTGTTTTTT. It yields the protein CASSPLGQTKEKLFF. This chain links TRBV28 with TRBJ1-4, with 7 bases matching TRBD1. Per the germline V gene, CDR1 is MDHEN and CDR2 is SYDVKM. The CDR3 loop spans 15 amino acids. J gave up 8 bases and V 5 bases, and 11 bases lay outside the gene matches.

The chain uses TRBV11-2 and TRBJ1-2; perhaps TRBD1 as D (5 bases). This CDR3 is 13 amino acids long. The V gene's germline CDR1 is SGHAT and CDR2 FQNNGV. The V end lost 5 bases, the J end lost 6 bases, and 13 bases lay between the germline ends. CDR3 DNA: TGTGCCAGCAGCCTGGGGGGTACCGATGGCTACACCTTC. Protein: CASSLGGTDGYTF.

The V call is TRBV6-1, the J call TRBJ2-3; 11 nucleotides line up with TRBD2. After removal of 1 base from V and 1 base from J, the junction contained 4 bases not matched to a gene. CDR1 is MNHNS and CDR2 is SASEGT in the germline V gene. The CDR3 extends over 17 amino acids. The CDR3 sequence: CASSEVLGLAGTDTQYF. Here the CDR3 DNA reads TGTGCCAGCAGTGAAGTTCTGGGACTAGCGGGCACAGATACGCAGTATTTT.

Concerning this clone itself: The junction and the germline gene differ at one end; a read error may be behind it. The same CDR3 arises from other DNA sequences in this sample as well. The gene calls are TRBV27 and TRBJ1-5, with a possible D match to TRBD1 (5 bases). CDR1 MNHEY and CDR2 SMNVEV come from the germline V gene (reference sequence). This CDR3 has 18 residues. The CDR3 loop reads CASSLVYPRAGRRQPQHF. The CDR3 coding sequence is TGTGCCAGCAGTTTAGTATACCCCCGAGCAGGCCGCAGACAGCCCCAGCACTTT.

The chain joins TRBV15 to TRBJ1-1, with 7 bases identical to TRBD1. In germline, CDR1 is LNHNV, CDR2 YYDKDF (reference sequence). The CDR3 covers 15 residues. Unmatched junction bases numbered 6, after V lost 4 bases and J lost 1 base. CDR3 region: CATSTGTETNTEAFF. For the CDR3, the DNA is TGTGCCACCAGCACAGGGACAGAGACGAACACTGAAGCTTTCTTT.

The chain combines TRBV10-3 with TRBJ2-5; 9 bases line up with TRBD2. The length of the CDR3 is 14 residues. Per the germline V gene, CDR1 is ENHRY and CDR2 is SYGVKD. Trimming cost V 5 bases and J 4 bases; bases outside gene matches: 5. Written as DNA, the CDR3 is TGTGCCATCAGTATGACTAGCGGAATAGAGACCCAGTACTTC. Translation: CAISMTSGIETQYF.

This clone was observed a handful of times. The rearrangement uses TRBV6-1 and TRBJ1-3; D gene unclear. The CDR3 covers 13 residues. Germline CDR1 is MNHNS and CDR2 is SASEGT. V lost 10 bases and J 7 bases, leaving 17 bases between the germline ends. This CDR3 is CATLGEGSNTIYF. CDR3 in DNA: TGTGCCACCCTTGGGGAGGGATCCAACACCATATATTTT.

This chain joins TRBV19 and TRBJ2-6; 7 nucleotides match TRBD1. Unmatched junction bases numbered 9, after V lost 7 bases and J lost 0 bases. The CDR3 is made up of 17 amino acids. In germline, CDR1 is LNHDA, CDR2 SQIVND (reference sequence). The CDR3 DNA reads as TGTGCCAGTACCCCGGGACAGAGAAGCTCTGGGGCCAACGTCCTGACTTTC. Translation: CASTPGQRSSGANVLTF. Based on the CDR3 plus reference TRBV19 and TRBJ2-6, the full variable domain is DGGITQSPKYLFRKEGQNVTLSCEQNLNHDAMYWYRQDPGQGLRLIYYSQIVNDFQKGDIAEGYSVSREKKESFPLTVTSAQKNPTAFYLCASTPGQRSSGANVLTFGAGSRLTVL.

V and J are TRBV2 and TRBJ2-7; possibly TRBD1 for D (6 bases). There are 15 residues in the CDR3. Trimming removed 3 bases from V and 0 bases from J, with 12 bases in between. Germline V lookup: CDR1 SNHLY, CDR2 FYNNEI. The CDR3 loop is CASSEGTWSSYEQYF. As DNA, the CDR3 is TGTGCCAGCAGTGAGGGGACATGGAGCTCCTACGAGCAGTACTTC. The full variable domain, in which reference TRBV2 and TRBJ2-7 provide the parts outside the CDR3, is EPEVTQTPSHQVTQMGQEVILRCVPISNHLYFYWYRQILGQKVEFLVSFYNNEISEKSEIFDDQFSVERPDGSNFTLKIRSTKLEDSAMYFCASSEGTWSSYEQYFGPGTRLTVT.

The chain carries TRBV29-1 and TRBJ2-7; TRBD1 matches 8 bases. The trim removed 7 bases at V and 3 bases at J, leaving 11 bases unmatched. Germline V gene data show CDR1 as SQVTM and CDR2 as ANQGSEA. The CDR3 is made up of 14 amino acids. CDR3 DNA: TGCAGCGCAAAACCGGGACAGGAGAACTACGAGCAGTACTTC. This translates into CSAKPGQENYEQYF.

The chain employs TRBV6-6 and TRBJ2-3, with TRBD2 matching 8 bases. The CDR3 has 15 residues. V gave up 5 bases and J gave up 2 bases; unmatched junction bases: 6. Germline V gene sequence: CDR1 MNHNY, CDR2 SVGAGI (reference sequence). CDR3 nucleotides: TGTGCCAGCAGTCAAGTAGCGGGGCCCACAGATACGCAGTATTTT. The encoded protein is CASSQVAGPTDTQYF.

This chain links TRBV5-1 with TRBJ2-7; perhaps TRBD2 as D (6 bases). Per the germline V gene, CDR1 is SGHRS and CDR2 is YFSETQ. Trimming took 3 bases from V and 2 from J, leaving 9 bases between them. The CDR3 consists of 13 residues. The CDR3 loop reads CASSWGDTYEQYF. CDR3 DNA sequence: TGCGCCAGCAGCTGGGGGGATACCTACGAGCAGTACTTC.

Concerning this clone: The sample holds other DNA sequences that translate to the same CDR3. This chain connects TRBV18 to TRBJ2-5; a possible D gene is TRBD1 (5 bases). The CDR3 has 13 amino acids. From germline, CDR1 is KGHSH and CDR2 LQKENI. The V and J ends lost 0 bases and 4 bases respectively, with 6 bases between them. The CDR3 DNA follows: TGTGCCAGCTCACCACCGGGGCGAGAGACCCAGTACTTC. This codes for CASSPPGRETQYF.